These 19 T cell receptor beta chains came from one sample sequenced in a study of T-cell reconstitution after alpha-beta-depleted transplantation in children. Preparation of the TCRbeta library involved a method that used unique molecular identifiers. One entry per CDR3 protein, called by TCRdb with MiXCR from the PCR reads. The repertoire holds fewer than 120,000 distinct CDR3 sequences, with about a tenth as singletons. The input for sequencing was PBMCs from the stem cell graft donor, taken from the stem cell graft. The receptors were sampled from a human donor who donated a stem cell graft to a child with acute lymphoblastic leukemia.

Details on this clonotype: A much larger clone differs from this one at a single base, so this may be a read error. Likely a read error: the CDR3 ends without its conserved phenylalanine or tryptophan. This chain joins TRBV11-1 and TRBJ2-6; 7 nucleotides match TRBD2. Germline CDR1 reads SGHAT; CDR2 reads FQDESV (reference sequence). The CDR3 is made up of 17 amino acids. J lost 0 bases, V lost 4 bases, and 6 bases had no gene match. CDR3 in amino acids: CASSWLGGISGANVLTL. CDR3 DNA sequence: TGTGCCAGCAGCTGGTTGGGAGGGATCTCTGGGGCCAACGTCCTGACTTTA.

This clonotype appeared a few times. Mismatch with germline at one junction end may stem from a read error. The chain uses TRBV3-1 and TRBJ1-1; unclear D gene. Per germline, CDR1 LGHDT and CDR2 YNNKEL (reference sequence). The CDR3 loop spans 18 amino acids. The CDR3 here is CATSHIPGEALGNTEAFF. DNA of the CDR3: TGTGCCACCAGCCATATCCCCGGGGAGGCACTAGGGAACACTGAAGCTTTCTTT.

The chain joins TRBV7-2 to TRBJ2-1, with D hard to call. There are 14 residues in the CDR3. CDR1 is SGHTA and CDR2 is FQGNSA in the germline V gene. Trimming removed 0 bases from V and 9 bases from J, with 12 bases in between. The CDR3: CASSLASRSGEQFF. CDR3 coding DNA: TGTGCCAGCAGCTTAGCTTCGAGGTCGGGTGAGCAGTTCTTC.

In its sample, this clonotype was seen many times. The chain is built from TRBV20-1 and TRBJ2-5, with D possibly being TRBD2 (6 bases). Trimming pared 5 bases from V and 5 bases from J, leaving 9 bases between. The CDR3 runs to 11 residues. Germline V lookup: CDR1 DFQATT, CDR2 SNEGSKA (reference sequence). The CDR3 protein is CSAAREETQYF. CDR3 sequence (DNA): TGCAGTGCTGCTCGGGAGGAGACCCAGTACTTC.

This clonotype has at least ten counts. The CDR3 DNA reads TGTGCCAGCACCCGGGTTACCGGTTGGGCCAACGTCCTGACTTTC. Encoded protein: CASTRVTGWANVLTF. The chain is built from TRBV27 and TRBJ2-6, with no clear D. V lost 7 bases and J lost 5, with 15 bases in between. The V gene's germline CDR1 is MNHEY and CDR2 SMNVEV (reference sequence). This CDR3 has 15 residues.

This clonotype occurred once. A much more abundant neighbour one base away suggests this may be a read error. The genes are TRBV3-1 and TRBJ2-3, with 13 bases fitting TRBD2. The CDR3 has 16 residues. V was pared by 7 bases and J by 5 bases, with 9 bases of the junction left unmatched. Per the germline V gene, CDR1 is LGHDT and CDR2 is YNNKEL (reference sequence). The CDR3 bases are TGTGCCAGCACCCGTAGACTAGCGGGAGGTGAAGATACGCAGTATTTT. It yields the protein CASTRRLAGGEDTQYF.

This clonotype was counted ten times or more. This rearrangement joins TRBV3-1 to TRBJ1-5; 8 nucleotides line up with TRBD1. V shed 4 bases and J 6 bases; nucleotides not matched to a gene: 8. This CDR3 has 15 residues. Germline CDR1 LGHDT, CDR2 YNNKEL (reference sequence). The CDR3 DNA follows: TGTGCCAGCAGCCTTACAGGGGGTTTAAGTCAGCCCCAGCATTTT. This gives the protein CASSLTGGLSQPQHF.

This clonotype showed up many times. The rearrangement links TRBV20-1 to TRBJ2-3; D ambiguous. The germline CDR1 and CDR2 sequences are DFQATT and SNEGSKA (reference sequence). With 0 bases removed from V and 4 bases from J, the gap between germline ends came to 11 bases. The CDR3 contains 14 residues. CDR3 bases: TGCAGTGCTAGAGATCACGGAGAATCAGATACGCAGTATTTT. Residues: CSARDHGESDTQYF.

This clonotype showed up many times. This sequence joins TRBV5-1 and TRBJ1-6; no clear D gene. Trimming shortened V by 2 bases and J by 10 bases, and 19 bases separated the two germline ends. CDR1 SGHRS and CDR2 YFSETQ come from the germline V gene. The CDR3 has 16 amino acids. CDR3 sequence: CASSFASGNRNSPLHF. Here the CDR3 DNA reads TGCGCCAGCAGCTTCGCATCGGGAAATCGTAACTCACCCCTCCACTTT.

The sample holds many counts of this clonotype. This chain uses TRBV4-3 with TRBJ2-1; tentative D call: TRBD2 (6 bases). The ends were cut back, 5 bases at V and 1 base at J, with 12 bases in the middle. Germline CDR1 LGHNA, CDR2 YSLEER. CDR3 size: 15 residues. CDR3 protein: CASSFQAGSYNEQFF. The CDR3 nucleotides are TGCGCCAGCAGCTTTCAAGCGGGTTCCTACAATGAGCAGTTCTTC.

This clonotype was seen ten or more times. The chain has TRBV11-1 and TRBJ2-2; 15 positions match TRBD2. Germline CDR1 SGHAT, CDR2 FQDESV (reference sequence). After removal of 4 bases from V and 8 bases from J, the junction contained 17 bases not matched to a gene. This CDR3 spans 20 amino acids. Here the CDR3 reads CASSSTGTSGRFPYAGELFF. Here the CDR3 DNA reads TGTGCCAGCAGCTCGACCGGGACTAGCGGGAGGTTTCCGTATGCGGGGGAGCTGTTTTTT. Together with reference TRBV11-1 and TRBJ2-2, the CDR3 gives the full variable domain: EAEVAQSPRYKITEKSQAVAFWCDPISGHATLYWYRQILGQGPELLVQFQDESVVDDSQLPKDRFSAERLKGVDSTLKIQPAELGDSAMYLCASSSTGTSGRFPYAGELFFGEGSRLTVL.

There are many counts of this clonotype. The V call is TRBV12-3 or TRBV12-4, the J call TRBJ2-1; possibly TRBD2 for D (6 bases). The CDR3 runs 13 residues. Trimming left V 7 bases short and J 8 bases short, with 15 bases between. Written as DNA, the CDR3 is TGTGCCAGCACCTTGACTAGTTCGGATGAGCAGTTCTTC. Its translation: CASTLTSSDEQFF.

The V call is TRBV19, the J call TRBJ1-1, with unresolved D. Trimming took off 0 bases at V and 0 bases at J, with 8 bases between the two ends. Germline lookup yields CDR1 LNHDA and CDR2 SQIVND (reference sequence). The CDR3 runs 15 residues. In DNA, the CDR3 is TGTGCCAGTAGTATAGAGTCAGATATGAACACTGAAGCTTTCTTT. It specifies CASSIESDMNTEAFF.

This clonotype was detected only once. One junction end disagrees with the germline gene, perhaps due to a read error. V usage is TRBV3-1 and J usage is TRBJ2-7, with TRBD2 identical over 11 bases. The CDR3 is made up of 16 amino acids. Per germline, CDR1 LGHDT and CDR2 YNNKEL (reference sequence). CDR3: CDSSPTGTSGSYEQYF. For the CDR3, the DNA is TGTGACAGCAGCCCGACCGGGACTAGCGGTTCCTACGAGCAGTACTTC.

This clonotype has ten or more counts. J is TRBJ2-7 and V is TRBV28; a possible D gene is TRBD1 (6 bases). V was clipped by 1 base and J by 0 bases, with 10 bases between them. The CDR3 runs 15 residues. Germline CDR1 reads MDHEN; CDR2 reads SYDVKM. Here the CDR3 DNA reads TGTGCCAGCAGTTTATCCCCGGGACACTCCTACGAGCAGTACTTC. Translation gives CASSLSPGHSYEQYF.

There are many counts of this clonotype. The chain carries TRBV20-1 and TRBJ2-1, with a tentative D call TRBD1 (5 bases). This CDR3 is 16 amino acids long. The germline V and J ends were trimmed by 0 bases and 7 bases, with 19 bases remaining between them. Per germline, CDR1 DFQATT and CDR2 SNEGSKA (reference sequence). The CDR3 bases are TGCAGTGCTAGAGAGCGACAGCCAGGGCCCCTGAATGAGCAGTTCTTC. Encoded protein: CSARERQPGPLNEQFF.

This clonotype has a count of ten or more. The chain is built from TRBV20-1 and TRBJ2-7; D ambiguous. CDR3 length equals 12 residues. Germline CDR1 and CDR2: DFQATT and SNEGSKA (reference sequence). Trimming left V 6 bases short and J 5 bases short, with 14 bases between. The CDR3 reads CSAAPRFDEQYF. The DNA of the CDR3 is TGCAGTGCCGCTCCCAGATTCGACGAGCAGTACTTC.

This clonotype was recorded at least ten times. The gene calls are TRBV7-9 and TRBJ2-7; 8 bases are shared with TRBD1. CDR3 length equals 15 residues. With 6 bases clipped from V and 0 bases from J, the junction kept 7 bases outside the gene matches. Germline CDR1 and CDR2: SEHNR and FQNEAQ (reference sequence). CDR3 nucleotide sequence: TGTGCCAGCAGACCGAGGACAGGGAGCTCCTACGAGCAGTACTTC. This sequence encodes CASRPRTGSSYEQYF.

This clonotype was observed once. The chain is built from TRBV29-1 and TRBJ2-1; possibly TRBD1 for D (6 bases). V dropped 6 bases and J dropped 8 bases, with 17 bases sitting between them. CDR1 is SQVTM and CDR2 is ANQGSEA in the germline V gene. CDR3 length: 13 amino acids. CDR3 loop: CSVRGRLSDEQFF. In DNA, the CDR3 is TGCAGCGTCAGGGGCCGGCTTAGCGATGAGCAGTTCTTC.